These 20 T cell receptor beta chains were all obtained from the same sample, sequenced in a study of control samples from healthy donors and cancer patients. Profiled with immunoSEQ multiplex PCR; TCRdb holds only in-frame clones, not every one. The sample yields 100,000 to 150,000 clones, almost 95% seen once. The sample taken for sequencing was PBMCs. These receptors originate from a man older than 75 with head and neck cancer.

The gene calls are TRBV14 and TRBJ2-3; 8 bases map to TRBD2. The V and J ends lost 0 bases and 2 bases, in that order; junction bases with no gene match: 10. Germline CDR1 SGHDN, CDR2 FVKESK. The CDR3 covers 18 residues. In DNA form, the CDR3 reads TGTGCCAGCAGCCAAGAAGCGGGAGTGATTCCGCACACAGATACGCAGTATTTT. Amino acids: CASSQEAGVIPHTDTQYF.

The chain employs TRBV18 and TRBJ1-6; possibly TRBD1 for D (6 bases). V was clipped by 4 bases and J by 5 bases, with 9 bases between them. Germline V gene data show CDR1 as KGHSH and CDR2 as LQKENI. This CDR3 region has 14 residues. As DNA, the CDR3 is TGTGCCAGCTCACTTGGACAGAATAATTCACCCCTCCACTTT. Its translation is CASSLGQNNSPLHF.

This chain uses TRBV7-9 with TRBJ2-5; 11 bases line up with TRBD1. With V trimmed by 4 bases and J by 5 bases, 9 bases remained unmatched. This CDR3 is built from 16 residues. Germline V CDR1 and CDR2: SEHNR, FQNEAQ (reference sequence). CDR3 residues: CASSSSGQGAQETQYF. CDR3 in DNA: TGTGCCAGCAGCTCCAGTGGACAGGGGGCGCAGGAGACCCAGTACTTC.

The J gene is TRBJ1-2, the V gene TRBV5-4; 10 bases map to TRBD1. CDR1 and CDR2 (germline): SGHNT, YYREEE (reference sequence). The trim removed 0 bases at V and 3 bases at J, leaving 2 bases unmatched. The CDR3 runs 15 residues. CDR3 protein: CASSLGTGGDYGYTF. The CDR3 DNA is TGTGCCAGCAGCTTGGGGACAGGGGGGGACTATGGCTACACCTTC.

The chain combines TRBV3-1 (or the pseudogene TRBV3-2) with TRBJ1-1; D unresolved. Trimming took 1 base from V and 5 from J, leaving 8 bases between them. The CDR3 sequence is 13 residues long. Germline V gene data show CDR1 as LGHDT and CDR2 as YNNKEL (reference sequence). The CDR3 protein is CASSQVVATEAFF. The CDR3, as DNA: TGTGCCAGCAGCCAAGTAGTTGCTACTGAAGCTTTCTTT.

The rearrangement links TRBV6-6 to TRBJ2-2, with D possibly matching TRBD1 (5 bases). V lost 6 bases, J lost 2 bases, and 10 bases lay in between. Germline assignment: CDR1 MNHNY and CDR2 SVGAGI (reference sequence). There are 14 residues in the CDR3. This CDR3 reads CASRKTDNTGELFF. CDR3 sequence (DNA): TGTGCCAGCAGGAAGACAGATAACACCGGGGAGCTGTTTTTT.

CDR3 sequence: CASSLASRISNQPQHF. The CDR3 DNA follows: TGTGCCAGCAGCTTAGCGTCCAGGATTAGCAATCAGCCCCAGCATTTT. The V gene is TRBV7-6, the J gene TRBJ1-5; no definite D call. V lost 0 bases to trimming and J lost 0 bases, with 9 bases between them. CDR3 size: 16 residues. Germline V gives CDR1 SGHVS, CDR2 FNYEAQ.

As to this clone: The same CDR3 arises from other DNA sequences in this sample as well. V gene TRBV5-1 combines with J gene TRBJ2-1, with D possibly being TRBD2 (5 bases). The germline gives CDR1 SGHRS, CDR2 YFSETQ. CDR3 length equals 12 residues. Trimming removed 7 bases at V and 4 bases at J, with 9 bases between. DNA for the CDR3: TGCGCCAGCCGGGATTCTTACAATGAGCAGTTCTTC. It specifies CASRDSYNEQFF.

CDR3 sequence reads: CASSQGLAGVSSPDSYEQYF. CDR3 nucleotides: TGCGCCAGCAGCCAAGGGCTAGCGGGAGTCAGTAGCCCTGACTCCTACGAGCAGTACTTC. The rearrangement uses TRBV4-3 and TRBJ2-7, with 10 bases lining up with TRBD2. The CDR3 contains 20 residues. CDR1 and CDR2 (germline): LGHNA, YSLEER. J gave up 0 bases and V 1 base, and 15 bases lay outside the gene matches.

This chain links TRBV2 with TRBJ1-2; D possibly corresponds to TRBD1 (5 bases). Germline loops: CDR1 SNHLY, CDR2 FYNNEI. V was cut by 2 bases and J by 4 bases, with 11 bases left in between. This CDR3 has 14 amino acids. CDR3 in DNA: TGTGCCAGCAGTGAATGGCGAGGGACCTATGGCTACACCTTC. Protein product: CASSEWRGTYGYTF.

The chain recombines TRBV3-1 (or the pseudogene TRBV3-2) with TRBJ2-1; D not resolved. Germline lookup yields CDR1 LGHDT and CDR2 YNNKEL (reference sequence). V lost 4 bases and J lost 8, with 21 bases in between. This CDR3 has 16 residues. CDR3 residues: CASSLNSAQPFDEQFF. The DNA for the CDR3 is TGTGCCAGCAGCCTGAATTCGGCGCAGCCCTTCGATGAGCAGTTCTTC.

This chain uses TRBV10-1 with TRBJ1-2; 9 bases align to TRBD1. V lost 6 bases, J lost 2 bases, and 16 bases stayed unmatched. The germline CDR1 and CDR2 sequences are WNHNN and SYGVQD (reference sequence). This CDR3 spans 18 amino acids. DNA for the CDR3: TGCGCCAGCAGCTCCACTGTCCCGGGACAGGGAGTCAACTATGGCTACACCTTC. It specifies CASSSTVPGQGVNYGYTF.

The chain joins TRBV5-1 to TRBJ2-2; unclear D gene. Germline V CDR1 and CDR2: SGHRS, YFSETQ. The CDR3 sequence is 16 residues long. V lost 0 bases and J lost 2, with 11 bases in between. CDR3 in amino acids: CASSLVGTSNTGELFF. CDR3 DNA: TGCGCCAGCAGCTTGGTTGGAACTTCTAACACCGGGGAGCTGTTTTTT.

The V gene is TRBV7-2, the J gene TRBJ1-2; the D gene is possibly TRBD1 (5 bases). The CDR3 totals 13 residues. Trimming pared 3 bases from V and 8 bases from J, leaving 13 bases between. The germline CDR1 and CDR2 sequences are SGHTA and FQGNSA. CDR3 region: CASSFRDLLGYTF. CDR3 in DNA: TGTGCCAGCAGCTTCAGGGACCTCTTGGGCTACACCTTC. The full variable domain, completed using reference TRBV7-2 and TRBJ1-2, is GAGVSQSPSNKVTEKGKDVELRCDPISGHTALYWYRQSLGQGLEFLIYFQGNSAPDKSGLPSDRFSAERTGGSVSTLTIQRTQQEDSAVYLCASSFRDLLGYTFGSGTRLTVV.

The chain joins TRBV7-9 to TRBJ2-6, with D unresolved. Germline loops: CDR1 SEHNR, CDR2 FQNEAQ (reference sequence). V dropped 1 base and J dropped 4 bases, with 5 bases sitting between them. This CDR3 spans 14 amino acids. CDR3 protein: CASSLDSGANVLTF. CDR3 DNA: TGTGCCAGCAGCTTAGACTCAGGGGCCAACGTCCTGACTTTC.

This clone was observed a single time. The chain employs TRBV25-1 and TRBJ2-2; D not certain. The CDR3 sequence is 11 residues long. From germline, CDR1 is MGHDK and CDR2 SYGVNS. With 3 bases removed from V and 9 bases from J, the gap between germline ends came to 5 bases. The CDR3, as DNA: TGTGCCAGCAGTGATCATAGGGAGCTGTTTTTT. Protein product: CASSDHRELFF.

V gene TRBV30 combines with J gene TRBJ1-5; 8 bases match TRBD1. Unmatched junction bases numbered 6, after V lost 0 bases and J lost 5 bases. The CDR3 has 15 amino acids. Per germline, CDR1 GTSNPN and CDR2 SVGIG (reference sequence). CDR3 residues: CAWSVPDRDYQPQHF. The CDR3, as DNA: TGTGCCTGGAGTGTACCGGACAGGGACTATCAGCCCCAGCATTTT.

The chain is built from TRBV9 and TRBJ2-1; 7 bases line up with TRBD1. The CDR3 sequence is 15 residues long. Unmatched junction bases numbered 9, after V lost 3 bases and J lost 6 bases. Germline lookup yields CDR1 SGDLS and CDR2 YYNGEE. CDR3: CASSDRRQGGNEQFF. The DNA of the CDR3 is TGTGCCAGCAGCGACCGGAGACAGGGCGGCAATGAGCAGTTCTTC. Full variable domain (outside the CDR3, taken from reference TRBV9 and TRBJ2-1): DSGVTQTPKHLITATGQRVTLRCSPRSGDLSVYWYQQSLDQGLQFLIQYYNGEERAKGNILERFSAQQFPDLHSELNLSSLELGDSALYFCASSDRRQGGNEQFFGPGTRLTVL.

The chain joins TRBV30 to TRBJ1-5; D gene uncertain. Trimming took off 2 bases at V and 2 bases at J, with 7 bases between the two ends. The CDR3 loop spans 13 amino acids. CDR1 is GTSNPN and CDR2 is SVGIG in the germline V gene (reference sequence). The chain's CDR3 is CAWSREGNQPQHF. In DNA form, the CDR3 reads TGTGCCTGGAGTAGGGAAGGCAATCAGCCCCAGCATTTT.

The J gene is TRBJ1-2, the V gene TRBV6-1; D gene ambiguous. CDR3 length: 14 amino acids. Germline loops: CDR1 MNHNS, CDR2 SASEGT. The germline V and J ends were trimmed by 2 bases and 4 bases, with 11 bases remaining between them. The CDR3 region has the DNA TGTGCCAGCAGTGAAAGGGATCTCGGCTATGGCTACACCTTC. It encodes CASSERDLGYGYTF.